This TCR beta chain was sequenced during a study of shared clonotypes between healthy human individuals. General study findings and limits: At large depth, rarefaction still showed sorted-subset sequencing to be incomplete.

A note on this clone: No antigen is known for it.

As handled by the study authors: For the immunoSEQ data, sequences were junction-only without quality scores, so filtering differed. Libraries were prepared by immunoSEQ multiplex PCR; TCRdb keeps only in-frame clonotypes and omits some of them. D and trimming come from the DNA, and the V and J calls and clone size come from that table. Found here are over 850,000 clones, around 82% of them singletons; the top ten hold approximately 0.5%. The ends lost 0 bases at V and 7 bases at J; junction bases unmatched: 9. Germline CDR1 is MDHEN and CDR2 is SYDVKM. The CDR3 has 16 amino acids. The V and J genes are TRBV28 and TRBJ1-5, with 7 bases matching TRBD1. Source material: memory CD4+ T cells from PBMCs. Noted subset: CD45RA-negative fraction. The TCR sequence derives from a man in his late teens or twenties in good health. Some clones in this sample may be carry-over from other donors' samples. CDR3 DNA sequence: TGTGCCAGCAGTTTATGGGGTCAGGGGGTCCGCCAGCCCCAGCATTTT. Protein sequence: CASSLWGQGVRQPQHF.